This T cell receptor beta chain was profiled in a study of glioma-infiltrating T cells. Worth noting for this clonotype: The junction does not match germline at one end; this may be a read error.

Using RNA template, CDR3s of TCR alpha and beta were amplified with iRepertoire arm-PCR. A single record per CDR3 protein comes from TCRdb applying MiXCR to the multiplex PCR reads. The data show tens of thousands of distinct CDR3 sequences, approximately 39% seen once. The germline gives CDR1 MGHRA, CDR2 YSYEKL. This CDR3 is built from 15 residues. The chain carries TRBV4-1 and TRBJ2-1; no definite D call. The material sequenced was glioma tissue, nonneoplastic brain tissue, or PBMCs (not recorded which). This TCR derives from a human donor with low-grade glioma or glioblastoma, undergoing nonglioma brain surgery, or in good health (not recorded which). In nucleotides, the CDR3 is TGCGCCAGCAGTTGCTCGATGCAGGCCGTCAATGAGCAGTTATTC. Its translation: CASSCSMQAVNEQLF.